This TCR beta chain was identified in a study of immune characterization of retroperitoneal liposarcoma. The V and J ends lost 2 bases and 7 bases respectively, with 15 bases between them. The CDR3 extends over 14 amino acids. In germline, CDR1 is SGHVS, CDR2 FQNEAQ. Details on this clonotype: Given the absence of the conserved phenylalanine or tryptophan at the CDR3 end, a read error is likely.

TCRdb re-derived calls from the PCR reads in MiXCR, one entry per CDR3 protein. The table lists roughly 20,000 distinct CDR3 sequences, about 35% of them singletons. The chain carries TRBV7-8 and TRBJ2-7; D may correspond to TRBD1 or TRBD2 (6 bases each). Sequenced input: blood. This receptor was taken from a male donor with retroperitoneal liposarcoma. Here the CDR3 reads CASSLSGGGGEQYC. As DNA, the CDR3 is TGTGCCAGCAGCTTATCCGGCGGAGGGGGAGAGCAGTACTGC.